This T cell receptor beta chain comes out of a study of shared clonotypes between healthy human individuals. The deep-level immunoSEQ assay was used. Sequencing used immunoSEQ multiplex PCR; TCRdb keeps in-frame clones, though not all of them. The sample consists of millions of clones, 90% to 95% of them appearing once. CDR1 is MDHEN and CDR2 is SYDVKM in the germline V gene. Trimming removed 8 bases at V and 0 bases at J, with 23 bases between. The CDR3 spans 18 residues. Participating donors were healthy, HIV-negative adults free of recent acute infections or vaccinations. Concerning this clone: Its specificity is unknown.

Broader study findings: A limitation of the genetic and exposure-history diversity represented arose from few donors. Several donors held roughly 5% of naive CD4 clonotypes in common.

What was sequenced was naive CD4+ T cells sorted from blood. The sample's subset: CD45RA+ positively selected. This chain connects TRBV28 to TRBJ1-5; D unresolved. This TCR was sampled from a man aged 18 to 30 in good health. The CDR3 sequence: CASRQSSFGRTSNQPQHF. In DNA form, the CDR3 reads TGTGCCAGCCGCCAGTCTTCCTTCGGACGGACTAGCAATCAGCCCCAGCATTTT.